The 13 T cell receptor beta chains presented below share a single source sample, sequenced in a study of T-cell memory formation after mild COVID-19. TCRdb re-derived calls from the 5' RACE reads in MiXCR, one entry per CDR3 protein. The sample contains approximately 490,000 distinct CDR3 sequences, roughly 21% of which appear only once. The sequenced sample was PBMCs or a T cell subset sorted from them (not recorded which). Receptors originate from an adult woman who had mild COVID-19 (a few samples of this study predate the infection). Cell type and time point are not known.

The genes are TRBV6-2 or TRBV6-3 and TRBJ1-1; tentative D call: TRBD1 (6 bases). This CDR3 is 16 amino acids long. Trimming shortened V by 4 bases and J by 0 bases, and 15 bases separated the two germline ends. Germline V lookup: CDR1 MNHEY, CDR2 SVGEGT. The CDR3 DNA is TGTGCCAGCAGTTCCCGGGACAAATACATGAACACTGAAGCTTTCTTT. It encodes CASSSRDKYMNTEAFF.

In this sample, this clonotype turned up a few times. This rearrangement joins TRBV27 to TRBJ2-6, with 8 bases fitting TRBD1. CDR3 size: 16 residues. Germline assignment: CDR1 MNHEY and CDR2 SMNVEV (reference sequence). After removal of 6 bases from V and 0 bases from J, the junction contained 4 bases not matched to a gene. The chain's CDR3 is CASRTGVNSGANVLTF. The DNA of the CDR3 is TGTGCCAGCAGGACAGGGGTGAACTCTGGGGCCAACGTCCTGACTTTC.

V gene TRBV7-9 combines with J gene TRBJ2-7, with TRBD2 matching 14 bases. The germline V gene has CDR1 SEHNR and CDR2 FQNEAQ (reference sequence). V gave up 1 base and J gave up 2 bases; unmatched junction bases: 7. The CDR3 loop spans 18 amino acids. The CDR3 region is CASSLVPGTSGRPYEQYF. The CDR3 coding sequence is TGTGCCAGCAGCTTAGTCCCGGGGACTAGCGGGAGACCCTACGAGCAGTACTTC.

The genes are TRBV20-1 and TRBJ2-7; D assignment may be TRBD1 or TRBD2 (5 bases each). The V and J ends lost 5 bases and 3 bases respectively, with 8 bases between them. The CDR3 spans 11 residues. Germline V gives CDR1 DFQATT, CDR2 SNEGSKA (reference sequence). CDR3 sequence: CSARDDYEQYF. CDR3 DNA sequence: TGCAGTGCTCGGGACGACTACGAGCAGTACTTC.

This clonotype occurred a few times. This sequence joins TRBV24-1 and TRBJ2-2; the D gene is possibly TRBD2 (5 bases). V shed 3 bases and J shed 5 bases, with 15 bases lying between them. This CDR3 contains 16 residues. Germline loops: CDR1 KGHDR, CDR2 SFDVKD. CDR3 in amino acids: CATSDPRHGGTGELFF. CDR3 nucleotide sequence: TGTGCCACCAGTGATCCCCGACACGGAGGTACCGGGGAGCTGTTTTTT.

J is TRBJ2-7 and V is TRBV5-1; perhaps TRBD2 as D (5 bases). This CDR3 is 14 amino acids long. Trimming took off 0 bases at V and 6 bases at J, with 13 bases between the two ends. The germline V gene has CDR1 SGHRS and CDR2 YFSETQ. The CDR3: CASSLVLTEGEQYF. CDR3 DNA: TGCGCCAGCAGCTTGGTACTCACCGAGGGCGAGCAGTACTTC.

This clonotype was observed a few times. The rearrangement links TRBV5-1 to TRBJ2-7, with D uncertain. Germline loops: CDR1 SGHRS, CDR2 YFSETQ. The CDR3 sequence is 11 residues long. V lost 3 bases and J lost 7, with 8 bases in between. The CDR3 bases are TGCGCCAGCAGCTACTATGAGGAGCAGTACTTC. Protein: CASSYYEEQYF. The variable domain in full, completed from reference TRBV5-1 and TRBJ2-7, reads KAGVTQTPRYLIKTRGQQVTLSCSPISGHRSVSWYQQTPGQGLQFLFEYFSETQRNKGNFPGRFSGRQFSNSRSEMNVSTLELGDSALYLCASSYYEEQYFGPGTRLTVT.

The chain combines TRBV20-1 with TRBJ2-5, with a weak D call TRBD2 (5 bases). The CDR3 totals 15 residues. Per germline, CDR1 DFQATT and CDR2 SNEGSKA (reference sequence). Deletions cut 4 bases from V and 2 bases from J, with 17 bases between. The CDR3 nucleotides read TGCAGTGCTACAACCGGACGGGAAATTCAAGAGACCCAGTACTTC. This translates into CSATTGREIQETQYF.

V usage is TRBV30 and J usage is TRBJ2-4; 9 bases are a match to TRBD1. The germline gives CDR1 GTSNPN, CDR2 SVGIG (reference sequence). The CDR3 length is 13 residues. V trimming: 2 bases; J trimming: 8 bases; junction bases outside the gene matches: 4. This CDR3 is CAWSLGQGYIQYF. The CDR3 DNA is TGTGCCTGGAGTCTAGGACAGGGGTACATTCAGTACTTC.

CDR3 nucleotide sequence: TGTGCCAGCAGTTTATTTCACAGGGGCCCGTCCTACAATGAGCAGTTCTTC. Amino acid sequence: CASSLFHRGPSYNEQFF. The chain employs TRBV27 and TRBJ2-1, with 7 bases lining up with TRBD1. Unmatched junction bases numbered 7, after V lost 1 base and J lost 1 base. There are 17 residues in the CDR3. CDR1 is MNHEY and CDR2 is SMNVEV in the germline V gene (reference sequence).

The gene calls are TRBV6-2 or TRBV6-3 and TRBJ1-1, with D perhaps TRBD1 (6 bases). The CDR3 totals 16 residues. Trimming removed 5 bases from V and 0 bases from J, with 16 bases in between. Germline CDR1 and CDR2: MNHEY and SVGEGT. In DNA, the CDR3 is TGTGCCAGCAGTCCTATACCTCAGGGGATGAACACTGAAGCTTTCTTT. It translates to CASSPIPQGMNTEAFF.

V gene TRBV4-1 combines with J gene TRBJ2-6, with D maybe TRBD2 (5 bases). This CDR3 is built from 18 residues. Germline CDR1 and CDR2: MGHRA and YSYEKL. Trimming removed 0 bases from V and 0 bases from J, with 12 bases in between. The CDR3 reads CASSQDPGWDSGANVLTF. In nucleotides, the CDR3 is TGCGCCAGCAGCCAAGATCCGGGGTGGGACTCTGGGGCCAACGTCCTGACTTTC.

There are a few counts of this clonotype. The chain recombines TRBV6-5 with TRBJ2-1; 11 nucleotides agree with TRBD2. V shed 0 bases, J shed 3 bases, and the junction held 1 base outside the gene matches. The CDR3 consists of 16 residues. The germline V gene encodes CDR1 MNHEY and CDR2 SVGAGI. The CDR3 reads CASSYSGTSGYNEQFF. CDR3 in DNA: TGTGCCAGCAGTTACTCCGGGACTAGCGGCTACAATGAGCAGTTCTTC.